These T cell receptor beta chains were read from a single sample in a study of T cell repertoires in cytomegalovirus infection. TCRdb reprocessed the reads with MiXCR, giving one entry per CDR3 protein. The sample lists approximately 500,000 distinct CDR3 sequences; 16% were seen once. Sequencing was performed on CD8+ T cells from PBMCs. All receptors come from a human donor in good health (CMV status not recorded). Some clones in this sample may be carry-over from other donors' samples. The CDR3 runs from the conserved cysteine through the conserved F or W. Fields, in order: V gene, clone size, D gene, J gene, CDR3 protein, CDR3 DNA. D genes are given only for firm matches. Some rows have no size entry. The others give once, few or many, or a class for an expanded clone.

v_gene: TRBV7-3; abundance: many; d_gene: .; j_gene: TRBJ2-3; CDR3aa: CASSPGVRGFTDTQYF; CDR3nt: TGTGCCAGCAGCCCGGGAGTTCGGGGTTTCACAGATACGCAGTATTTT
v_gene: TRBV15; abundance: few; d_gene: TRBD1; j_gene: TRBJ1-5; CDR3aa: CATRQGKNNQPQHF; CDR3nt: TGTGCCACCCGACAGGGGAAGAACAATCAGCCCCAGCATTTT
v_gene: TRBV27; abundance: many; d_gene: TRBD1; j_gene: TRBJ2-7; CDR3aa: CASSKRDRAYEQYF; CDR3nt: TGTGCCAGCAGTAAAAGGGACAGGGCCTACGAGCAGTACTTC
v_gene: TRBV12-5; abundance: many; d_gene: .; j_gene: TRBJ2-1; CDR3aa: CASGLVPGPGNEQFF; CDR3nt: TGTGCTAGTGGTTTGGTACCCGGACCGGGCAATGAGCAGTTCTTC
v_gene: TRBV7-8; abundance: many; d_gene: TRBD1; j_gene: TRBJ2-3; CDR3aa: CASSPEGQGSTDTQYF; CDR3nt: TGTGCCAGCAGCCCCGAGGGACAGGGGAGCACAGATACGCAGTATTTT
v_gene: TRBV20-1; abundance: .; d_gene: TRBD2; j_gene: TRBJ2-5; CDR3aa: CSARAGEMGETQYF; CDR3nt: TGCAGTGCGCGTGCGGGAGAGATGGGAGAGACCCAGTACTTC
v_gene: TRBV11-2; abundance: .; d_gene: TRBD2; j_gene: TRBJ2-7; CDR3aa: CASSSRRGASGGYEQYF; CDR3nt: TGTGCCAGCAGCTCCCGCCGAGGGGCTAGCGGGGGATACGAGCAGTACTTC
v_gene: TRBV12-5; abundance: few; d_gene: .; j_gene: TRBJ2-1; CDR3aa: CASATSGEQFF; CDR3nt: TGTGCTAGTGCTACCTCCGGGGAGCAGTTCTTC
v_gene: TRBV4-1; abundance: once; d_gene: .; j_gene: TRBJ2-4; CDR3aa: CASSQEENPKNIQYF; CDR3nt: TGCGCCAGCAGCCAAGAGGAGAACCCCAAAAACATTCAGTACTTC
v_gene: TRBV12-5; abundance: many; d_gene: .; j_gene: TRBJ1-2; CDR3aa: CASGLVRPGDGYTF; CDR3nt: TGTGCTAGTGGTTTGGTACGTCCGGGGGATGGCTACACCTTC